Listed here are 14 T cell receptor beta chains from one sample, sequenced in a study of blood T cells in healthy people across ages. Combining a sample-barcoded 5' primer with a J-beta primer mix, a second PCR ran for about 7 to 11 cycles. TCRdb recomputed calls from the 5' RACE reads with MiXCR, one row per CDR3 protein. The sample contains 590,000 or so distinct CDR3 sequences, 25% to 30% of which appear only once. Sequenced input: blood. Every receptor here comes from a woman at least 80 years old in good health.

There are a few counts of this clonotype. V usage is TRBV27 and J usage is TRBJ1-5; 7 bases align to TRBD1. Germline CDR1 reads MNHEY; CDR2 reads SMNVEV (reference sequence). The trim removed 5 bases at V and 3 bases at J, leaving 7 bases unmatched. The CDR3 is 15 residues long. The CDR3 loop is CASSPGTVLNQPQHF. The CDR3 DNA sequence: TGTGCCAGCAGTCCGGGGACAGTCCTCAATCAGCCCCAGCATTTT.

This clonotype was counted ten times or more. The chain links TRBV9 to TRBJ1-5; 8 bases align to TRBD1. The CDR3 runs 14 residues. The germline gives CDR1 SGDLS, CDR2 YYNGEE. V dropped 2 bases and J dropped 6; count of bases not matched to a gene: 4. CDR3 bases: TGTGCCAGCAGCGTTGGACAGGGAGGTCAGCCCCAGCATTTT. It codes for CASSVGQGGQPQHF.

The chain recombines TRBV6-1 with TRBJ2-3, with D hard to call. The CDR3 is 12 amino acids. The V end lost 2 bases, the J end lost 5 bases, and 5 bases lay between the germline ends. Germline V gene data show CDR1 as MNHNS and CDR2 as SASEGT. CDR3 protein: CASSETLDTQYF. The CDR3, as DNA: TGTGCCAGCAGTGAAACATTAGATACGCAGTATTTT.

This clonotype was counted at least ten times. The chain employs TRBV6-5 and TRBJ2-3, with 8 bases matching TRBD2. The trim removed 2 bases at V and 4 bases at J, leaving 14 bases unmatched. Germline assignment: CDR1 MNHEY and CDR2 SVGAGI. The CDR3 sequence is 18 residues long. The CDR3 DNA reads TGTGCCAGCAGTTACGGACCTGTTTCGGGGGGGCAGGCAGATACGCAGTATTTT. Translation: CASSYGPVSGGQADTQYF.

There are a few counts of this clonotype. The chain employs TRBV5-1 and TRBJ1-5; D is ambiguous. The CDR3 extends over 13 amino acids. The V end was cut by 1 base, the J end by 6 bases, with 8 bases between. The germline V gene encodes CDR1 SGHRS and CDR2 YFSETQ. DNA of the CDR3: TGCGCCAGCAGCTTGAAGGGAAGTCAGCCCCAGCATTTT. This encodes CASSLKGSQPQHF.

The chain couples TRBV7-3 to TRBJ1-1, with 8 nucleotides matching TRBD1. This CDR3 region has 15 residues. The ends lost 5 bases at V and 3 bases at J; junction bases unmatched: 8. CDR1 is SGHTA, CDR2 FQGTGA, per germline. The CDR3 loop is CASSPGGGQDTEAFF. The CDR3 nucleotides are TGTGCCAGCAGCCCAGGGGGCGGGCAGGACACTGAAGCTTTCTTT.

The chain recombines TRBV4-3 with TRBJ2-3; no firm D call. V was cut by 0 bases and J by 0 bases, with 7 bases left in between. The CDR3 is made up of 15 amino acids. Per the germline V gene, CDR1 is LGHNA and CDR2 is YSLEER. The CDR3 bases are TGCGCCAGCAGCCAAGACTGGCGTAGCACAGATACGCAGTATTTT. Translating gives CASSQDWRSTDTQYF.

The table lists this clonotype with many counts. The chain is built from TRBV3-1 and TRBJ1-2, with D perhaps matching TRBD1 (6 bases). Trimming left V 1 base short and J 0 bases short, with 9 bases between. In germline, CDR1 is LGHDT, CDR2 YNNKEL (reference sequence). The CDR3 runs to 15 residues. Written as DNA, the CDR3 is TGTGCCAGCAGCCAAGGGACAGCAACTAACTATGGCTACACCTTC. Translation: CASSQGTATNYGYTF.

The sample holds many counts of this clonotype. The V gene is TRBV27, the J gene TRBJ2-7; 10 positions match TRBD1. V lost 8 bases to trimming and J lost 6 bases; unmatched junction nucleotides: 7. Germline values: CDR1 MNHEY, CDR2 SMNVEV (reference sequence). CDR3 length: 13 amino acids. The CDR3 reads CASRDRGRGEQYF. CDR3 nucleotides: TGTGCCAGCCGGGACAGGGGAAGGGGCGAGCAGTACTTC.

This clonotype has at least ten counts. The CDR3 nucleotides are TGTGCCAGCAGTTACTCGACAAGGAGCTCCTATAATTCACCCCTCCACTTT. This sequence encodes CASSYSTRSSYNSPLHF. J is TRBJ1-6 and V is TRBV6-5; D call uncertain. Per the germline V gene, CDR1 is MNHEY and CDR2 is SVGAGI. This CDR3 has 17 amino acids. Trimming removed 0 bases at V and 0 bases at J, with 9 bases between.

The rearrangement joins TRBV18 to TRBJ2-1; D is possibly TRBD2 (6 bases). V lost 6 bases and J lost 7, with 19 bases in between. The CDR3 consists of 15 residues. CDR1 is KGHSH, CDR2 LQKENI, per germline. CDR3 sequence (DNA): TGTGCCAGCTCGTCGGGGGTTTCCCCTCAAAATGAGCAGTTCTTC. As protein: CASSSGVSPQNEQFF.

The rearrangement uses TRBV27 and TRBJ1-5, with D possibly being TRBD1 (5 bases). Deletions cut 6 bases from V and 8 bases from J, with 17 bases between. This CDR3 comprises 14 residues. Germline assignment: CDR1 MNHEY and CDR2 SMNVEV (reference sequence). CDR3 DNA sequence: TGTGCCAGCAGCTCCGGGGACGAAGGTGAGCCCCAGCATTTT. This codes for CASSSGDEGEPQHF.

This clonotype was picked up a small number of times. V is TRBV5-1 and J is TRBJ1-6, with TRBD1 matching over 9 bases. V lost 3 bases to trimming and J lost 5 bases; unmatched junction nucleotides: 6. The germline CDR1 and CDR2 sequences are SGHRS and YFSETQ. This CDR3 contains 16 residues. The CDR3 loop is CASSYAGTGNNSPLHF. As DNA, the CDR3 is TGCGCCAGCAGCTACGCCGGGACAGGGAATAATTCACCCCTCCACTTT. Variable domain in full (rest from reference TRBV5-1 and TRBJ1-6): KAGVTQTPRYLIKTRGQQVTLSCSPISGHRSVSWYQQTPGQGLQFLFEYFSETQRNKGNFPGRFSGRQFSNSRSEMNVSTLELGDSALYLCASSYAGTGNNSPLHFGNGTRLTVT.

This clonotype appeared many times. With a much larger clone just one base away, this may be a read error. The chain has TRBV15 and TRBJ2-7; no definite D call. From germline, CDR1 is LNHNV and CDR2 YYDKDF (reference sequence). The CDR3 runs to 18 residues. V lost 0 bases to trimming and J lost 7 bases, with 25 bases between them. In DNA, the CDR3 is TGTGCCACCAGCAGAGATCCCCCCAATGGGCACAATTCCAATGAGCAGTACTTC. It encodes CATSRDPPNGHNSNEQYF.